Listed below are T cell receptor beta chains from one sample, sequenced in a study of identical twins. TCRdb ran MiXCR on the 5' RACE reads and lists one entry per CDR3 protein. The sample gives hundreds of thousands of distinct CDR3 sequences, about 9.4% of which show up once; 0.98% is in the top ten. The same sample was also studied in work on yellow fever vaccine responses in identical twins.

The sample taken for sequencing was PBMCs. The receptors were gathered from a woman younger than 30 in good health. Both conserved end residues are part of each CDR3. A D gene is named only where the DNA matches it firmly. Only some rows state a clone size, as once, few, many or a class for expanded clones.

>few|.|TRBJ2-2|TRBV6-5
TGTGCCAGCAGTTTGGTCCAGGGTAGCACCGGGGAGCTGTTTTTT
CASSLVQGSTGELFF
>.|.|TRBJ2-3|TRBV29-1
TGCAGCTCTCTCAGGGGTAGCGGACACACAGATACGCAGTATTTT
CSSLRGSGHTDTQYF
>.|.|TRBJ2-7|TRBV20-1
TGCAGTGCTAGAGATTTTTTCGCGACCTACGAGCAGTACTTC
CSARDFFATYEQYF
>few|.|TRBJ2-6|TRBV4-2
TGTGCCAGCAGCCCGAGACGTTCGACTGGGGGATCCCTTAGCTCTGGGGCCAACGTCCTGACTTTC
CASSPRRSTGGSLSSGANVLTF
>.|TRBD2|TRBJ2-7|TRBV10-1
TGCGCCAGCAGTGAGGCTAGCGGGGTCTACGAGCAGTACTTC
CASSEASGVYEQYF
>once|.|TRBJ1-2|TRBV2
TGTGCCAGCAGTGAAAGTTCCGTACGTTTTAACTATGGCTACACCTTC
CASSESSVRFNYGYTF
>.|TRBD1|TRBJ1-5|TRBV28
TGTGCCAGCAGTTTTCAAGGGGGCCGTAGTCAGCCCCAGCATTTT
CASSFQGGRSQPQHF
>many|TRBD2|TRBJ2-1|TRBV29-1
TGCAGCGCTAGAGCGGGATCATTCAATGAGCAGTTCTTC
CSARAGSFNEQFF
>.|.|TRBJ2-7|TRBV4-3
TGCGCCAGCAGCCAAGATGGGACGGGAAGCTCCTACGAGCAGTACTTC
CASSQDGTGSSYEQYF
>.|.|TRBJ1-3|TRBV20-1
TGCAGTGCTAGAGAAACAGGGAACTTGGCAAACACCATATATTTT
CSARETGNLANTIYF
>.|TRBD1|TRBJ2-7|TRBV7-8
TGTGCCAGCAGCTTCAGGACAGGTTACTCCTACGAGCAGTACTTC
CASSFRTGYSYEQYF
>.|TRBD2|TRBJ2-3|TRBV20-1
TGCAGTGCTAGATCTCCCGGGACTACTATCACAGATACGCAGTATTTT
CSARSPGTTITDTQYF
>.|.|TRBJ2-5|TRBV10-3
TGTGCCATCAGTGAGTCGAAGGTTGGGCAGACCCAGTACTTC
CAISESKVGQTQYF
>.|.|TRBJ2-1|TRBV2
TGTGCCAGCAGTGAGCCTACCAGACAAAACAATGAGCAGTTCTTC
CASSEPTRQNNEQFF
>many|TRBD1|TRBJ1-1|TRBV5-1
TGCGCCAGCAGTCATGGACAGGGGACTGAAGCTTTCTTT
CASSHGQGTEAFF
>few|TRBD1|TRBJ1-4|TRBV28
TGTGCCAGCAGTTTGGACAGGGTTGTCGAAAAACTGTTTTTT
CASSLDRVVEKLFF
>.|.|TRBJ2-6|TRBV12-3/TRBV12-4
TGTGCCAGCACGCTAAGCTCTGGGGCCAACGTCCTGACTTTC
CASTLSSGANVLTF
>.|TRBD2|TRBJ2-3|TRBV20-1
TGCAGTGCTAGAGATAGAGGGTCTAGCGGGAGCACAGATACGCAGTATTTT
CSARDRGSSGSTDTQYF
>.|.|TRBJ2-2|TRBV11-2
TGTGCCAGCAGCTTAAGCTCGGGAGTCTACACCGGGGAGCTGTTATTT
CASSLSSGVYTGELLF
>many|.|TRBJ2-5|TRBV6-2/TRBV6-3
TGTGCCAGCAGTTACTCGATTTTTTCGTATCGAGAGACCCAGTACTTC
CASSYSIFSYRETQYF
>many|TRBD1|TRBJ2-2|TRBV5-1
TGCGCCAGCAGCTTGGATGGGACAGGCACCGGGGAGCTGTTTTTT
CASSLDGTGTGELFF
>.|TRBD2|TRBJ2-5|TRBV28
TGTGCCAGCAGTTTTGGTGTACTAGCGGGCGACGTACAAGAGACCCAGTACTTC
CASSFGVLAGDVQETQYF
>many|.|TRBJ1-1|TRBV11-2
TGTGCCAGCAGCTTCGGACGGATGAACACTGAAGCTTTCTTT
CASSFGRMNTEAFF
>.|.|TRBJ2-3|TRBV27
TGTGCCAGCAGCCTCGCCCCAGGGAGAGGAACAGATACGCAGTATTTT
CASSLAPGRGTDTQYF
>many|TRBD1|TRBJ2-2|TRBV10-3
TGTGCCATCAGTCGACAGGGGGAGAACACCGGGGAGCTGTTTTTT
CAISRQGENTGELFF
>.|.|TRBJ2-7|TRBV4-2
TGTGCCAGCAGCCCACGGGGCGTCTCGAGCTCCTACGAGCAGTACTTC
CASSPRGVSSSYEQYF
>.|TRBD2|TRBJ2-5|TRBV12-3/TRBV12-4
TGTGCCAGCAGTTTAGGGACTAGCGGGGGGACCCAGTACTTC
CASSLGTSGGTQYF
>few|.|TRBJ1-5|TRBV7-8
TGTGCCAGCAGCTTAGTTTGGGGAGATAGCAATCAGCCCCAGCATTTT
CASSLVWGDSNQPQHF